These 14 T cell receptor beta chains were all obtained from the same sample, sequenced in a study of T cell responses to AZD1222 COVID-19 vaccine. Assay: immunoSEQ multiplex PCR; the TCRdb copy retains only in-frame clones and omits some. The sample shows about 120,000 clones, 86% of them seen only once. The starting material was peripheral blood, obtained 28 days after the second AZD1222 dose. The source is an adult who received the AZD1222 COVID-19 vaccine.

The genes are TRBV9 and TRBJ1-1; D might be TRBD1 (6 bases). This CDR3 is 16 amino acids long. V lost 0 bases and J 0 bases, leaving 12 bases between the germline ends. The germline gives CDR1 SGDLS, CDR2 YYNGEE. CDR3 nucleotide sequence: TGTGCCAGCAGCGTAGGTCTCGGGGGCATGAACACTGAAGCTTTCTTT. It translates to CASSVGLGGMNTEAFF.

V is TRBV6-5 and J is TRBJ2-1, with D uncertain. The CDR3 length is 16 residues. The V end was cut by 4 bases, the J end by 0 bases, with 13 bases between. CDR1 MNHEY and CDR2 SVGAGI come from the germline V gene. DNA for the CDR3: TGTGCCAGCAGTTCCGCGCGTCGAAGCTCCTACAATGAGCAGTTCTTC. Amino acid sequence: CASSSARRSSYNEQFF.

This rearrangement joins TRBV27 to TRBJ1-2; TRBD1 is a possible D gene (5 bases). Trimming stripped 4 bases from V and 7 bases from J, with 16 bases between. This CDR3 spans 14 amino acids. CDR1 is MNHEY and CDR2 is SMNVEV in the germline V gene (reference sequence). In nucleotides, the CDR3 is TGTGCCAGCAGTTCCACCGGGACGGCGGGTGGCTACACCTTC. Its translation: CASSSTGTAGGYTF.

CDR3 in amino acids: CASSFPGVSGNTIYF. For the CDR3, the DNA is TGTGCCAGCAGTTTCCCAGGCGTCTCTGGAAACACCATATATTTT. The chain couples TRBV28 to TRBJ1-3, with no clear D. Germline V CDR1 and CDR2: MDHEN, SYDVKM. This CDR3 has 15 amino acids. Trimming left V 3 bases short and J 0 bases short, with 9 bases between.

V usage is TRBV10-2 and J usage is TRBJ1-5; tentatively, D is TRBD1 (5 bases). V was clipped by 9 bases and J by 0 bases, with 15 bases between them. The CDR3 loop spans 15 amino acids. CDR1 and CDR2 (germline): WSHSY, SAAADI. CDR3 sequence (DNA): TGCGCCAGTAGGCGGGGCGTCGATAGCAATCAGCCCCAGCATTTT. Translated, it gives CASRRGVDSNQPQHF.

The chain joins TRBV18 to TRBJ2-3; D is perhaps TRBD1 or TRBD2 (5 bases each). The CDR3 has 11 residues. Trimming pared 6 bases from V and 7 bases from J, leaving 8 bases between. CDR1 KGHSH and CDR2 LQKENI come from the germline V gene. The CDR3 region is CASSGDHTQYF. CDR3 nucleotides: TGTGCCAGCTCTGGGGACCATACGCAGTATTTT.

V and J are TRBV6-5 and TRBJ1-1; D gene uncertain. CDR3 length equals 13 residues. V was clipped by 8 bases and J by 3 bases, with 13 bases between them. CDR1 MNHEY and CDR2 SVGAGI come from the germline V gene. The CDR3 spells CASGRLGDTEAFF. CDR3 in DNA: TGTGCCAGCGGAAGGCTCGGGGACACTGAAGCTTTCTTT.

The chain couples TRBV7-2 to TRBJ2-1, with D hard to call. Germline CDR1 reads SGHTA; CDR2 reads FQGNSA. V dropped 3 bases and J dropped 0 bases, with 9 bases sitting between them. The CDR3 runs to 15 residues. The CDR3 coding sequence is TGTGCCAGCAGCTTGGGGTGGGGCTCCTACAATGAGCAGTTCTTC. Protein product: CASSLGWGSYNEQFF.

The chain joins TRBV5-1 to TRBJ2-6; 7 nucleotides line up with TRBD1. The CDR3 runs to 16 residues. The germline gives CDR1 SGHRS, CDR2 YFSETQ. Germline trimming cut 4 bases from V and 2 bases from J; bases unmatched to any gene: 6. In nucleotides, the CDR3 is TGCGCCAGCAGCATAGGGGGCGGCGCTGGGGCCAACGTCCTGACTTTC. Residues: CASSIGGGAGANVLTF.

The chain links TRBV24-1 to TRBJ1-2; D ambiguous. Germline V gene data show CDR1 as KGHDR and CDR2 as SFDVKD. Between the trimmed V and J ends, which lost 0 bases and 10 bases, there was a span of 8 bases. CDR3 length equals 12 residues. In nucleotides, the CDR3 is TGTGCCACCAGTGATTTGAGAACGGACTACACCTTC. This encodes CATSDLRTDYTF.

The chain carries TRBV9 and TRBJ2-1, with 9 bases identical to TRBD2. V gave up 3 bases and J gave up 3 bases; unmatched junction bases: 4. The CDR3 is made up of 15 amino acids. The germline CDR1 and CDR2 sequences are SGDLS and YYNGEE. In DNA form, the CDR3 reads TGTGCCAGCAGCGCGGGGACTAGCTACTACAATGAGCAGTTCTTC. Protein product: CASSAGTSYYNEQFF.

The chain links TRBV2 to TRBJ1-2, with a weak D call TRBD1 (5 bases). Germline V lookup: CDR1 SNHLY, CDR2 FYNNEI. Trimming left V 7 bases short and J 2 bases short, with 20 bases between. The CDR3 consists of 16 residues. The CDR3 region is CASTQPGRTINYGYTF. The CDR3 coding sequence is TGTGCCAGCACTCAACCGGGACGGACAATAAACTATGGCTACACCTTC.

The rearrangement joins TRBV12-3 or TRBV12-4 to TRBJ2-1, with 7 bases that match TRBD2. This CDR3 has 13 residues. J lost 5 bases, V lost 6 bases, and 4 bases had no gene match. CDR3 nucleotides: TGTGCCAGCAGACCTGGGACTAACAATGAGCAGTTCTTC. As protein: CASRPGTNNEQFF.

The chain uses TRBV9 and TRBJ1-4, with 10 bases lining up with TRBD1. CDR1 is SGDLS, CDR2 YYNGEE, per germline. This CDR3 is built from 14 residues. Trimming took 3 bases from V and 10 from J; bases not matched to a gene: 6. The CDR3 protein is CASSARQGAGKLFF. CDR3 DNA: TGTGCCAGCAGCGCTCGACAGGGGGCCGGAAAACTGTTTTTT.